These 28 T cell receptor beta chains were all obtained from the same sample, sequenced in a study of T cells in Graves' hyperthyroidism and ophthalmopathy. Amplification of TCR beta CDR3 regions used RNA as the template. The TCR CDR3 first-round RT-PCR relied on the HTBI primer set. TCRdb redid the calling of the multiplex PCR reads with MiXCR, one entry per CDR3 protein. The sample yields about 590,000 distinct CDR3 sequences, less than 20% seen once. Source material: blood. The receptors derive from a woman aged 30 to 39 with Graves' hyperthyroidism.

Ten or more counts support this clonotype. The V and J genes are TRBV28 and TRBJ1-1, with D possibly TRBD1 on 6 matching bases. The V gene lost 3 bases and the J gene lost 4 bases, with 12 bases spanning the gap. In germline, CDR1 is MDHEN, CDR2 SYDVKM. This CDR3 spans 14 amino acids. The CDR3 DNA is TGTGCCAGCAGTTTGTGGAGGGGGAGCACTGAAGCTTTCTTT. This encodes CASSLWRGSTEAFF.

The chain has TRBV9 and TRBJ2-2; 12 bases agree with TRBD2. The ends lost 4 bases at V and 7 bases at J; junction bases unmatched: 8. There are 16 residues in the CDR3. Germline assignment: CDR1 SGDLS and CDR2 YYNGEE. As DNA, the CDR3 is TGTGCCAGCAGCCCCCGGACTAGCGGGACCGGCGGGGAGCTGTTTTTT. This gives the protein CASSPRTSGTGGELFF. Variable domain in full (rest from reference TRBV9 and TRBJ2-2): DSGVTQTPKHLITATGQRVTLRCSPRSGDLSVYWYQQSLDQGLQFLIQYYNGEERAKGNILERFSAQQFPDLHSELNLSSLELGDSALYFCASSPRTSGTGGELFFGEGSRLTVL.

This clonotype was seen ten or more times. The gene calls are TRBV7-2 and TRBJ2-5, with 8 nucleotides matching TRBD2. CDR1 and CDR2 (germline): SGHTA, FQGNSA. After removal of 4 bases from V and 2 bases from J, the junction contained 3 bases not matched to a gene. This CDR3 region has 14 residues. CDR3 in amino acids: CASSSSGLQETQYF. CDR3 nucleotide sequence: TGTGCCAGCAGCTCTAGCGGGCTTCAAGAGACCCAGTACTTC.

This clonotype was seen at least ten times. The chain joins TRBV2 to TRBJ2-7, with D possibly matching TRBD1 (6 bases). The CDR3 extends over 14 amino acids. Germline CDR1 SNHLY, CDR2 FYNNEI. V lost 8 bases and J lost 0, with 14 bases in between. CDR3 loop: CASRGNRASYEQYF. Here the CDR3 DNA reads TGTGCCAGCCGGGGAAACAGGGCCTCCTACGAGCAGTACTTC.

With respect to this clonotype: A junction end diverges from the germline sequence, so it may reflect a read error. The V gene is TRBV6-1, the J gene TRBJ1-1; no clear D gene. The germline V gene has CDR1 MNHNS and CDR2 SASEGT. The CDR3 is made up of 10 amino acids. CDR3 protein: CRRENTEAFF. Written as DNA, the CDR3 is TGCCGGAGAGAGAACACTGAAGCTTTCTTT.

This rearrangement joins TRBV12-5 to TRBJ1-1; 8 positions match TRBD1. The CDR3 loop spans 13 amino acids. In germline, CDR1 is LGHNT, CDR2 FRNRAP. V was clipped by 6 bases and J by 8 bases; unmatched bases: 8. The CDR3 DNA is TGTGCTAGTGGACCCGGACAGGGAATCGAAGCTTTCTTT. Translated: CASGPGQGIEAFF.

Regarding this clonotype: The conserved phenylalanine or tryptophan is not found at the CDR3 terminus, so this likely reflects a read error. The V gene is TRBV30, the J gene TRBJ1-6; D is perhaps TRBD1 (6 bases). Germline V gene sequence: CDR1 GTSNPN, CDR2 SVGIG (reference sequence). There are 15 residues in the CDR3. Trimming removed 0 bases at V and 6 bases at J, with 12 bases between. In DNA, the CDR3 is TGTGCCTGGAGTGTAAGTGTCAGGGGTAATTCACCCCTCCACCTT. Translating gives CAWSVSVRGNSPLHL.

In its sample, this clonotype was seen a few times. V is TRBV5-4 and J is TRBJ1-1; D remains ambiguous. There are 14 residues in the CDR3. V was trimmed by 0 bases and J by 0 bases, leaving 6 bases between them. Germline CDR1 SGHNT, CDR2 YYREEE (reference sequence). This CDR3 reads CASSLGAMNTEAFF. The DNA for the CDR3 is TGTGCCAGCAGCTTGGGTGCGATGAACACTGAAGCTTTCTTT.

This clonotype has ten or more counts. CDR3 nucleotide sequence: TGTGCCATCAGTGAGGATGGTAGCGGGGCTTACAATGAGCAGTTCTTC. Its translation is CAISEDGSGAYNEQFF. This chain connects TRBV10-3 to TRBJ2-1, with 8 bases matching TRBD2. V dropped 2 bases and J dropped 4; count of bases not matched to a gene: 7. Germline V CDR1 and CDR2: ENHRY, SYGVKD. The CDR3 runs to 16 residues.

The chain combines TRBV7-9 with TRBJ2-6, with TRBD2 matching 8 bases. V was clipped by 7 bases and J by 2 bases; unmatched bases: 13. This CDR3 is built from 18 residues. Germline V gene data show CDR1 as SEHNR and CDR2 as FQNEAQ (reference sequence). The DNA for the CDR3 is TGTGCCAGCATCAACCATCCCCGGGGGGGGCCTGGGGCCAACGTCCTGACTTTC. Translation: CASINHPRGGPGANVLTF.

This clonotype was recorded a few times. The CDR3: CASSPEQGSGNTIYF. DNA of the CDR3: TGTGCCAGCAGCCCCGAACAGGGATCTGGAAACACCATATATTTT. The gene calls are TRBV7-2 and TRBJ1-3, with D possibly being TRBD1 (6 bases). In germline, CDR1 is SGHTA, CDR2 FQGNSA. The V gene lost 5 bases and the J gene lost 1 base, with 12 bases spanning the gap. The CDR3 has 15 residues.

This clonotype was counted between two and nine times. The chain has TRBV27 and TRBJ2-2; D not resolved. V was clipped by 5 bases and J by 3 bases, with 10 bases between them. CDR3 length equals 14 residues. Looked up from germline, CDR1 is MNHEY and CDR2 is SMNVEV (reference sequence). The CDR3 region is CASSKVLDTGELFF. The CDR3 DNA is TGTGCCAGCAGTAAAGTACTGGACACCGGGGAGCTGTTTTTT.

This clonotype was observed a few times. The rearrangement links TRBV10-3 to TRBJ2-7, with 9 bases fitting TRBD1. This CDR3 has 15 amino acids. V gave up 6 bases and J gave up 0 bases; unmatched junction bases: 6. Per the germline V gene, CDR1 is ENHRY and CDR2 is SYGVKD. CDR3 DNA: TGTGCCATCAGCGACGGGACAGGGAGCTCCTACGAGCAGTACTTC. Translation: CAISDGTGSSYEQYF.

This clonotype was recorded once. The chain employs TRBV18 and TRBJ2-2; 10 positions agree with TRBD2. The CDR3 covers 17 residues. Germline trimming cut 1 base from V and 5 bases from J; bases unmatched to any gene: 7. Germline V CDR1 and CDR2: KGHSH, LQKENI. CDR3 sequence reads: CASSPQTGTSVTGELFF. The CDR3 DNA follows: TGTGCCAGCTCACCACAGACCGGGACTAGCGTTACCGGGGAGCTGTTTTTT.

The chain employs TRBV5-1 and TRBJ2-1; D gene uncertain. CDR1 is SGHRS and CDR2 is YFSETQ in the germline V gene. Trimming stripped 0 bases from V and 0 bases from J, with 13 bases between. This CDR3 contains 17 residues. In DNA form, the CDR3 reads TGCGCCAGCAGCTTGGGTCATGAGATAAGCTCCTACAATGAGCAGTTCTTC. This gives the protein CASSLGHEISSYNEQFF.

The sample holds many counts of this clonotype. The V gene is TRBV12-3 or TRBV12-4, the J gene TRBJ2-7, with 8 nucleotides matching TRBD2. With 3 bases clipped from V and 2 bases from J, the junction kept 3 bases outside the gene matches. The CDR3 has 14 residues. This CDR3 is CASSLRAGAYEQYF. The CDR3 DNA sequence: TGTGCCAGCAGTTTGAGAGCGGGGGCCTACGAGCAGTACTTC.

This clonotype was picked up many times. The chain couples TRBV29-1 to TRBJ2-3; TRBD2 is a possible D gene (6 bases). Trimming pared 4 bases from V and 1 base from J, leaving 18 bases between. Germline lookup yields CDR1 SQVTM and CDR2 ANQGSEA. The CDR3 spans 16 residues. The CDR3 region is CSVVGRAGGGTDTQYF. Written as DNA, the CDR3 is TGCAGCGTTGTGGGTAGGGCAGGCGGGGGCACAGATACGCAGTATTTT.

This clonotype was recorded many times. The chain recombines TRBV20-1 with TRBJ2-7, with D unresolved. The CDR3 totals 13 residues. The V and J ends lost 1 base and 0 bases respectively, with 7 bases between them. Germline lookup yields CDR1 DFQATT and CDR2 SNEGSKA (reference sequence). CDR3 region: CSARAVSSYEQYF. In nucleotides, the CDR3 is TGCAGTGCTAGAGCGGTAAGCTCCTACGAGCAGTACTTC.

The sample holds a few counts of this clonotype. The J gene is TRBJ2-3, the V gene TRBV4-1, with TRBD2 matching over 11 bases. Germline lookup yields CDR1 MGHRA and CDR2 YSYEKL. V lost 6 bases to trimming and J lost 4 bases; unmatched junction nucleotides: 15. The CDR3 loop spans 18 amino acids. CDR3 loop: CASSHRLLSGRAPDTQYF. In DNA, the CDR3 is TGCGCCAGCAGTCATAGACTTCTTAGCGGGAGGGCGCCAGATACGCAGTATTTT.

Only a few counts were recorded for this clonotype. V is TRBV6-1 and J is TRBJ1-6; no clear D gene. Per germline, CDR1 MNHNS and CDR2 SASEGT. The CDR3 contains 16 residues. Trimming pared 1 base from V and 0 bases from J, leaving 7 bases between. This chain's CDR3 is CASSEDTSSYNSPLHF. CDR3 coding DNA: TGTGCCAGCAGTGAAGATACTAGCTCCTATAATTCACCCCTCCACTTT.

In this sample, this clonotype turned up many times. The chain carries TRBV12-3 or TRBV12-4 and TRBJ2-7, with TRBD1 matching over 8 bases. The trim removed 6 bases at V and 3 bases at J, leaving 10 bases unmatched. The CDR3 spans 15 residues. The CDR3 reads CASRPGTGWVYEQYF. The CDR3 DNA follows: TGTGCCAGCAGGCCTGGGACAGGATGGGTCTACGAGCAGTACTTC.

This clonotype was recorded at least ten times. The chain links TRBV6-1 to TRBJ1-1; unclear D gene. Germline V lookup: CDR1 MNHNS, CDR2 SASEGT. The CDR3 is 13 amino acids. V was cut by 7 bases and J by 1 base, with 10 bases left in between. CDR3 region: CASTVQPNTEAFF. The CDR3 DNA reads TGTGCCAGCACGGTCCAGCCGAACACTGAAGCTTTCTTT.

This chain joins TRBV29-1 and TRBJ2-7, with a weak D call TRBD2 (5 bases). Per germline, CDR1 SQVTM and CDR2 ANQGSEA. This CDR3 contains 13 residues. Trimming shortened V by 1 base and J by 0 bases, and 7 bases separated the two germline ends. DNA for the CDR3: TGCAGCGTTGAAGTGGGGAGCTCCTACGAGCAGTACTTC. Translated: CSVEVGSSYEQYF.

In this sample, this clonotype turned up a few times. This chain uses TRBV28 with TRBJ2-7; D is ambiguous. The V and J ends lost 3 bases and 4 bases respectively, with 13 bases between them. This CDR3 is 14 amino acids long. Germline CDR1 is MDHEN and CDR2 is SYDVKM. The CDR3 nucleotides are TGTGCCAGCAGTTTGCCCGGGTTGCTTTACGAGCAGTACTTC. Residues: CASSLPGLLYEQYF.

This clonotype was counted between two and nine times. This chain joins TRBV7-6 and TRBJ2-7; the match to TRBD2 covers 10 bases. The J segment lost 5 bases and the V segment lost 1 base, leaving 5 bases of the junction unmatched. Looked up from germline, CDR1 is SGHVS and CDR2 is FNYEAQ. The CDR3 runs 15 residues. The CDR3 DNA reads as TGTGCCAGCAGCTTAGAAATAGCGGGAGGACACGAGCAGTACTTC. This encodes CASSLEIAGGHEQYF.

This clonotype was seen many times. J is TRBJ1-6 and V is TRBV12-3 or TRBV12-4; D gene uncertain. The CDR3 runs to 15 residues. V was trimmed by 7 bases and J by 5 bases, leaving 15 bases between them. CDR3 protein: CASTQGGSDNSPLHF. CDR3 bases: TGTGCCAGCACCCAAGGTGGAAGTGATAATTCACCCCTCCACTTT.

This clonotype was observed at least ten times. The genes are TRBV30 and TRBJ2-7, with D uncertain. Trimming shortened V by 2 bases and J by 4 bases, and 12 bases separated the two germline ends. CDR1 is GTSNPN, CDR2 SVGIG, per germline (reference sequence). The CDR3 length is 13 residues. CDR3 sequence reads: CAWSQDPTYEQYF. CDR3 coding DNA: TGTGCCTGGAGTCAAGACCCAACATACGAGCAGTACTTC.

This chain uses TRBV11-2 with TRBJ2-3; 9 bases map to TRBD1. J was trimmed by 6 bases and V by 6 bases; bases with no gene match: 10. CDR1 SGHAT and CDR2 FQNNGV come from the germline V gene. The CDR3 length is 15 residues. CDR3 coding DNA: TGTGCCAGCAGTTTCCGGGACAGGGTAGCGGATACGCAGTATTTT. This codes for CASSFRDRVADTQYF.